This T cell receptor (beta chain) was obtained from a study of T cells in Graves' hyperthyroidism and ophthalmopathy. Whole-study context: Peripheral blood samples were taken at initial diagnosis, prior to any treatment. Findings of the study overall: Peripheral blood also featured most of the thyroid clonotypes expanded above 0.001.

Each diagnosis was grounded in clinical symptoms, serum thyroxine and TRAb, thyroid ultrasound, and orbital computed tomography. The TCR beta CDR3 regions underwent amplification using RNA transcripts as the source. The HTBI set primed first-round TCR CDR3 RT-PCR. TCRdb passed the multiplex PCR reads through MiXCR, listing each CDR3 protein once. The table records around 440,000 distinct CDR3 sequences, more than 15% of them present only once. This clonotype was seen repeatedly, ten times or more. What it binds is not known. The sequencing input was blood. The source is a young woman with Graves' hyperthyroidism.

The DNA of the CDR3 is TGTGCCAGCAGTGATACGGGGGGGGAGGAAGAGACCCAGTACTTC. This encodes CASSDTGGEEETQYF. The chain has TRBV2 and TRBJ2-5; 8 nucleotides align to TRBD2. Germline V CDR1 and CDR2: SNHLY, FYNNEI. This CDR3 contains 15 residues. The V gene end was trimmed by 3 bases and the J gene end by 3 bases; junction bases not matched to a gene: 6.